This T cell receptor beta chain is drawn from a study of blood T cells in healthy people across ages. Findings and caveats of the study: Expanded clonotype shifts may have been confounded, as the donors had an unknown CMV status. Diversity of TCR beta per million T cells declined in a roughly linear way with age.

Peripheral blood was drawn, around 9.5 milliliters per donor. For the second PCR, which ran for roughly 6 to 12 cycles, a sample-barcoded 5' primer and a J-beta primer mix were used. TCRdb reanalysed the 5' RACE reads using MiXCR and keeps one entry per CDR3 protein. This sample has about 380,000 distinct CDR3 sequences; 45% to 60% occur once, and the top ten carry around 49%. Germline lookup yields CDR1 DFQATT and CDR2 SNEGSKA (reference sequence). Trimming removed 1 base at V and 6 bases at J, with 16 bases between. This CDR3 spans 15 amino acids. Comment on this clonotype: Its target is unknown.

The V gene is TRBV20-1, the J gene TRBJ2-1; D uncertain. Material: blood. The origin of this receptor is a man aged 55 to 69 in good health. As DNA, the CDR3 is TGCAGTGCTAGAGTTCCGGAACACCCTGGCAATGAGCAGTTCTTC. It encodes CSARVPEHPGNEQFF.